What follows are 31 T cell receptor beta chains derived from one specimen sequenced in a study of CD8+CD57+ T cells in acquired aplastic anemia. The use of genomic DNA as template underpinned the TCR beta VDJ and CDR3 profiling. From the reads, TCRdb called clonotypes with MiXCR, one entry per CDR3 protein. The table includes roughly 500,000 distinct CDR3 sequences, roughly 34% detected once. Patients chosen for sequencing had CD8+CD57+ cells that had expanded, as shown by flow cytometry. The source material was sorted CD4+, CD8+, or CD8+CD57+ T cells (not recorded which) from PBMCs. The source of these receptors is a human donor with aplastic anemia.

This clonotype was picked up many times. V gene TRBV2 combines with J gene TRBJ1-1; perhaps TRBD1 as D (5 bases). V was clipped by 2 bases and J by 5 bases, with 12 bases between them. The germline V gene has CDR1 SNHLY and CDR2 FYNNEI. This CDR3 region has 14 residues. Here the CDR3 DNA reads TGTGCCAGCAGTGAAACTGGGGGGAGGACTGAAGCTTTCTTT. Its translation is CASSETGGRTEAFF.

The CDR3 bases are TGTGCCACATGGACAGGGACTATCCTCTACGAGCAGTACTTC. Amino acids: CATWTGTILYEQYF. This chain uses TRBV15 with TRBJ2-7, with D perhaps TRBD1 (8 bases). V lost 9 bases and J 3 bases, leaving 18 bases between the germline ends. The CDR3 runs 14 residues. CDR1 LNHNV and CDR2 YYDKDF come from the germline V gene (reference sequence).

CDR3 sequence reads: CASSEALFLDEQYF. The CDR3 DNA sequence: TGTGCCAGCAGTGAAGCCCTATTCCTAGACGAGCAGTACTTC. The rearrangement links TRBV2 to TRBJ2-7; D is uncertain. Trimming cost V 0 bases and J 5 bases, with 11 bases left between them. Germline loops: CDR1 SNHLY, CDR2 FYNNEI. The CDR3 contains 14 residues.

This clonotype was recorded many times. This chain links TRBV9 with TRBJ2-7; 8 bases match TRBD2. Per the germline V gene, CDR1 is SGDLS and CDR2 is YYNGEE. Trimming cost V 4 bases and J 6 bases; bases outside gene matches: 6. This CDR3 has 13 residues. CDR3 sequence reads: CASSLAGGFEQYF. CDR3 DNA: TGTGCCAGCAGCCTTGCGGGGGGTTTCGAGCAGTACTTC.

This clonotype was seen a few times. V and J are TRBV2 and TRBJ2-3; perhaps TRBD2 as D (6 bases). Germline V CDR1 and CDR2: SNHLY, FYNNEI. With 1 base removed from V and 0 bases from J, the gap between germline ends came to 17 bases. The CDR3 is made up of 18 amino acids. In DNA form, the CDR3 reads TGTGCCAGCAGTGAAGGCGGATTAGCGGACTTTAGCACAGATACGCAGTATTTT. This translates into CASSEGGLADFSTDTQYF. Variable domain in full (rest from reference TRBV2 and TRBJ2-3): EPEVTQTPSHQVTQMGQEVILRCVPISNHLYFYWYRQILGQKVEFLVSFYNNEISEKSEIFDDQFSVERPDGSNFTLKIRSTKLEDSAMYFCASSEGGLADFSTDTQYFGPGTRLTVL.

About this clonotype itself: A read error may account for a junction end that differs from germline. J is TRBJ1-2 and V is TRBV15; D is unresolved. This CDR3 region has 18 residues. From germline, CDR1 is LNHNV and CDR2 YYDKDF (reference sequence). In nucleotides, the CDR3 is TGTGCCGCCAGCAGTGTGCGCGGAGAGGCAGCGCCTAACTATGGCTACACCTTC. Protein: CAASSVRGEAAPNYGYTF.

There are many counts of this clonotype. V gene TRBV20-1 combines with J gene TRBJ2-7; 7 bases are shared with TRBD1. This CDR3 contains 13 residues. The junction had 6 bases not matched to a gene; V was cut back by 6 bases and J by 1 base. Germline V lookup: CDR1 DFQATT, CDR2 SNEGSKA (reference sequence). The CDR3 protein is CSALRDSSYEQYF. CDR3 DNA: TGCAGTGCCCTCCGGGACAGTTCCTACGAGCAGTACTTC.

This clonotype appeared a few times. The CDR3 here is CSAARRDGGTDTQYF. CDR3 DNA sequence: TGCAGTGCTGCCCGCCGGGACGGAGGCACAGATACGCAGTATTTT. The genes are TRBV20-1 and TRBJ2-3; possibly TRBD1 or TRBD2 for D (5 bases each). V lost 5 bases and J 1 base, leaving 16 bases between the germline ends. Germline CDR1 DFQATT, CDR2 SNEGSKA (reference sequence). This CDR3 spans 15 amino acids.

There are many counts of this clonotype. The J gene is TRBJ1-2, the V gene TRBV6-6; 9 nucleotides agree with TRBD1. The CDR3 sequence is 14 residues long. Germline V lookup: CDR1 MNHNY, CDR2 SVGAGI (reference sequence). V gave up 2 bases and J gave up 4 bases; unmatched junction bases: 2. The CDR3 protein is CASSYLDRGYGYTF. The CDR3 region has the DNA TGTGCCAGCAGTTACCTGGACAGGGGCTATGGCTACACCTTC.

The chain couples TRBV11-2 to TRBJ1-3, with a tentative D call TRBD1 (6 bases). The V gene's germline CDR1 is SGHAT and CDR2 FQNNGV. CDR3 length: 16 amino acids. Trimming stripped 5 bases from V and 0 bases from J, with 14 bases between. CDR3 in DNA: TGTGCCAGCAGCACCCGGGACACTTTCTCTGGAAACACCATATATTTT. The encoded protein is CASSTRDTFSGNTIYF. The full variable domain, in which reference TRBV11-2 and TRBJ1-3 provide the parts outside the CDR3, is EAGVAQSPRYKIIEKRQSVAFWCNPISGHATLYWYQQILGQGPKLLIQFQNNGVVDDSQLPKDRFSAERLKGVDSTLKIQPAKLEDSAVYLCASSTRDTFSGNTIYFGEGSWLTVV.

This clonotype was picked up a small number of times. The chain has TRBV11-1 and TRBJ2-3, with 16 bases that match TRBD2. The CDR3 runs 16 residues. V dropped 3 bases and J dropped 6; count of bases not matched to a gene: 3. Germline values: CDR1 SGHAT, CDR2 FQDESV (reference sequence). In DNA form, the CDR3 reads TGTGCCAGCAGCTTCGGGACTAGCGGGGGGGCTGATACGCAGTATTTT. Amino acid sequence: CASSFGTSGGADTQYF.

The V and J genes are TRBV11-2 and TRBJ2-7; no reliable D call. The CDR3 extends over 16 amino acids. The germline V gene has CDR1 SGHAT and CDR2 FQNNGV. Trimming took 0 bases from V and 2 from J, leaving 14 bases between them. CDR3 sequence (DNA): TGTGCCAGCAGCTTAGAGTGGGGAAGGGCTACCTACGAGCAGTACTTC. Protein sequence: CASSLEWGRATYEQYF.

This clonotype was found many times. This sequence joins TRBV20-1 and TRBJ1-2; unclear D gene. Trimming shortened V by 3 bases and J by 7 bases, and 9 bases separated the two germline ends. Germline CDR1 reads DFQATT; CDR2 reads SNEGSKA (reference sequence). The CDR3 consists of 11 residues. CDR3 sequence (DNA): TGCAGTGCTAGGTGGGGTGGTGGCTACACCTTC. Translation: CSARWGGGYTF.

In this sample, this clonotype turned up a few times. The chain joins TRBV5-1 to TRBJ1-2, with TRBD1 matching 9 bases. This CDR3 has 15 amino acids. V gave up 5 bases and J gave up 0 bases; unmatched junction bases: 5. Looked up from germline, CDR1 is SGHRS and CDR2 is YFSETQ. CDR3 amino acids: CASSSRQGANYGYTF. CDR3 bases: TGCGCCAGCAGTTCGAGACAGGGGGCTAACTATGGCTACACCTTC.

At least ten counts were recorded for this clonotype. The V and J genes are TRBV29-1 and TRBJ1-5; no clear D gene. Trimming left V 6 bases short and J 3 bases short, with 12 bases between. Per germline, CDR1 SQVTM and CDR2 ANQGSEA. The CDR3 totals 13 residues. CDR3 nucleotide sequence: TGCAGCGTCTTCGACGGGCTCAATCAGCCCCAGCATTTT. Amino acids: CSVFDGLNQPQHF.

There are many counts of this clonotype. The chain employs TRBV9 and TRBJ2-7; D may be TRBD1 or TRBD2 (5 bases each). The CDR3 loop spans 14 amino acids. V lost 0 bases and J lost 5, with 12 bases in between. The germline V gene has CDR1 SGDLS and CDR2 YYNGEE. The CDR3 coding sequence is TGTGCCAGCAGCGTAGCGGCAGGGAGTGACGAGCAGTACTTC. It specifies CASSVAAGSDEQYF.

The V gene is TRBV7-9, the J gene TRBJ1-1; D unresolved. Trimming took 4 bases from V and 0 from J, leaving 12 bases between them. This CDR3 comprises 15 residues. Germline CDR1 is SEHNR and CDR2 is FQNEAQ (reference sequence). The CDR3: CASSSAPALNTEAFF. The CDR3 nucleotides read TGTGCCAGCAGCTCCGCTCCGGCCCTGAACACTGAAGCTTTCTTT.

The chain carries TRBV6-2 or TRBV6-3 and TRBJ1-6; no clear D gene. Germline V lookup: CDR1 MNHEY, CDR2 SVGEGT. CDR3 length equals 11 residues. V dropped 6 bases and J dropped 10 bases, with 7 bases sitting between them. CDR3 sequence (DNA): TGTGCCAGCAGCAACGGGTCACCCCTCCACTTT. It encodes CASSNGSPLHF.

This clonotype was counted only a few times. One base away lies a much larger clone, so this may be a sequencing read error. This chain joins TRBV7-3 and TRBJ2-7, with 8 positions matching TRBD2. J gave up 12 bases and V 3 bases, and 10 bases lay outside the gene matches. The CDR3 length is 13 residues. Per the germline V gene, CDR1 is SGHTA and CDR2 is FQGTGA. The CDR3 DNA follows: TGTGCCAGCAGCTTCATGGGCGGGAGGAGCATGTACTTC. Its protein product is CASSFMGGRSMYF. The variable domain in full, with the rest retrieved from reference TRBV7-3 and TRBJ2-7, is GAGVSQTPSNKVTEKGKYVELRCDPISGHTALYWYRQSLGQGPEFLIYFQGTGAADDSGLPNDRFFAVRPEGSVSTLKIQRTERGDSAVYLCASSFMGGRSMYFGPGTRLTVT.

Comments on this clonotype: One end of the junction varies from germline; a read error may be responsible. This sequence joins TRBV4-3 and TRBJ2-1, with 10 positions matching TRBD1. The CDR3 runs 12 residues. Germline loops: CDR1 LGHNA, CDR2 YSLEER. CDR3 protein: CASSQTTGGEVF. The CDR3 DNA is TGCGCCAGCAGCCAAACGACAGGGGGCGAGGTCTTC.

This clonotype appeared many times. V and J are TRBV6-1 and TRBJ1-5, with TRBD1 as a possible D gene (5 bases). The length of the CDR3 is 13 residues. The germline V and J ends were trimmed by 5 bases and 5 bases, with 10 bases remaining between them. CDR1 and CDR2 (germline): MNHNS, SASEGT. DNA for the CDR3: TGTGCCAGCAGTCCGGGACCGTATCAGCCCCAGCATTTT. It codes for CASSPGPYQPQHF.

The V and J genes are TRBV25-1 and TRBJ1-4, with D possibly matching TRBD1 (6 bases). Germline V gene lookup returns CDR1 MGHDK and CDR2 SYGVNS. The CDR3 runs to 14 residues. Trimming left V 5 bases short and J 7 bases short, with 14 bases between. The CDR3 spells CASSSYREGEKLFF. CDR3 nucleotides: TGTGCCAGCAGTTCCTACAGGGAGGGTGAAAAACTGTTTTTT.

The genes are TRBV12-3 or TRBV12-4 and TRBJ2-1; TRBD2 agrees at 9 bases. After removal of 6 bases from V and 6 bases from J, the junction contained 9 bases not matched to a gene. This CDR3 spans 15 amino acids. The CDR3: CASSRDGGRANEQFF. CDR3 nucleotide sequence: TGTGCCAGCAGCCGAGACGGCGGGAGGGCCAATGAGCAGTTCTTC.

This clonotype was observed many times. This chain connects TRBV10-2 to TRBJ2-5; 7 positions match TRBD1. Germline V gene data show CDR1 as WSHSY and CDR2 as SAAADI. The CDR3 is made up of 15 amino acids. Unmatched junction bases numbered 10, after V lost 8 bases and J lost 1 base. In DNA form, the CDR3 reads TGCGCCAGCTTGGACAGGATAACCTTCCAAGAGACCCAGTACTTC. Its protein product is CASLDRITFQETQYF.

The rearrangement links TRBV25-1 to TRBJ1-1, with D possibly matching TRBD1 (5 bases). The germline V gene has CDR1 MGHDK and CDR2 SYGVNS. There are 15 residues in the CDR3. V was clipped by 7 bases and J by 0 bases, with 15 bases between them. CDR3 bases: TGTGCCAGCAAGGGTTACGACAGCTTGAACACTGAAGCTTTCTTT. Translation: CASKGYDSLNTEAFF.

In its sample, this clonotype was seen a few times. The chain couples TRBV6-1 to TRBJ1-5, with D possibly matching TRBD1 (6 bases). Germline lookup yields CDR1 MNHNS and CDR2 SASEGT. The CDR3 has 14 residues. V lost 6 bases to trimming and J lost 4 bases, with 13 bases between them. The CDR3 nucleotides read TGTGCCAGCAGACAGGGCCTGTTGAATCAGCCCCAGCATTTT. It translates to CASRQGLLNQPQHF.

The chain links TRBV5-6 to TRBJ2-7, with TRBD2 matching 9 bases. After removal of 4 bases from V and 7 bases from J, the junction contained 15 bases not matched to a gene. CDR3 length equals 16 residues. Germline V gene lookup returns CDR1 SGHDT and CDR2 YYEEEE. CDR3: CASSPIIAGVVGEQYF. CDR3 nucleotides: TGTGCCAGCAGCCCTATAATAGCGGGAGTCGTGGGGGAGCAGTACTTC.

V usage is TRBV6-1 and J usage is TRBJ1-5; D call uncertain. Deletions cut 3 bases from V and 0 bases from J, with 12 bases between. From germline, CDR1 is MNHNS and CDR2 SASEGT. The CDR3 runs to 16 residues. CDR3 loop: CASSEPRTVSNQPQHF. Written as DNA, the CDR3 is TGTGCCAGCAGTGAGCCCAGAACCGTTAGCAATCAGCCCCAGCATTTT.

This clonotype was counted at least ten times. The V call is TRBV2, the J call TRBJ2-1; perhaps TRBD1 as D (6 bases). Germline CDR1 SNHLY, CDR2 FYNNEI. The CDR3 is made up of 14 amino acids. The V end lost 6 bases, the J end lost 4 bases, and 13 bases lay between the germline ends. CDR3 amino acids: CASRDGTNYNEQFF. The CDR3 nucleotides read TGTGCCAGCAGGGACGGGACAAATTACAATGAGCAGTTCTTC.

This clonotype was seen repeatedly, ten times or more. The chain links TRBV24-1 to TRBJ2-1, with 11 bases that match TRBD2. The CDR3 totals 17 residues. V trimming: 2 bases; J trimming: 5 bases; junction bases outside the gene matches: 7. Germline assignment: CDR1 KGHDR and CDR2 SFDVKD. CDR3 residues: CATSDWLPGLADNEQFF. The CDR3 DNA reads TGTGCCACCAGTGATTGGTTGCCGGGACTAGCGGACAATGAGCAGTTCTTC.

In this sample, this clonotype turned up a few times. The CDR3 reads CASSYLMKGQGRGYTF. CDR3 sequence (DNA): TGTGCCAGCAGCTATCTCATGAAAGGACAGGGCCGCGGCTACACCTTC. The chain joins TRBV9 to TRBJ1-2; 8 nucleotides match TRBD1. The CDR3 covers 16 residues. Germline V gives CDR1 SGDLS, CDR2 YYNGEE. V shed 4 bases, J shed 8 bases, and the junction held 16 bases outside the gene matches. Full variable domain (outside the CDR3, taken from reference TRBV9 and TRBJ1-2): DSGVTQTPKHLITATGQRVTLRCSPRSGDLSVYWYQQSLDQGLQFLIQYYNGEERAKGNILERFSAQQFPDLHSELNLSSLELGDSALYFCASSYLMKGQGRGYTFGSGTRLTVV.